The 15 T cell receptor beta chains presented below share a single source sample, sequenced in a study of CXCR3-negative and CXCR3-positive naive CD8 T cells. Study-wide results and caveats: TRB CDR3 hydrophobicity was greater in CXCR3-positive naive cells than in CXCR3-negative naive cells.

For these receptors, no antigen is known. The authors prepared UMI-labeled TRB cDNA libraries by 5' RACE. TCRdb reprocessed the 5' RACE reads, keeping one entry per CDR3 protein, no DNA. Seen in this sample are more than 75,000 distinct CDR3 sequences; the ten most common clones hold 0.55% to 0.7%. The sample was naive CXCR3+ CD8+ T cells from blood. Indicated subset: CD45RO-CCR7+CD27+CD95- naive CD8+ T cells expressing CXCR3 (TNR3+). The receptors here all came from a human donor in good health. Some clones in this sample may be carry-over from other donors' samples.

CDR3 protein: CASSSTVSYGYTF. The chain couples TRBV5-1 to TRBJ1-2; TCRdb indicates TRBD1, and absent DNA this call remains unverified. The CDR3 contains 13 residues. In germline, CDR1 is SGHRS, CDR2 YFSETQ.

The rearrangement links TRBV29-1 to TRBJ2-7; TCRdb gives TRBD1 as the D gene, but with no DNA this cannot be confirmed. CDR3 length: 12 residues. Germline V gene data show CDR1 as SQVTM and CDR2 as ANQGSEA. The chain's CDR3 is CSVRDSTYEQYF.

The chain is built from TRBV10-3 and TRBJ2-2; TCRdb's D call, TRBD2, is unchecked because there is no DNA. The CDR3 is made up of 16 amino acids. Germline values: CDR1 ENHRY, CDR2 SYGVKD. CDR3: CAISESGGRVAGELFF.

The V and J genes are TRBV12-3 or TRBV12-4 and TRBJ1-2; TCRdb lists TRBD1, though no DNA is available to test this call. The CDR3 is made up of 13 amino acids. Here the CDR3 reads CASSRRGSDGYTF.

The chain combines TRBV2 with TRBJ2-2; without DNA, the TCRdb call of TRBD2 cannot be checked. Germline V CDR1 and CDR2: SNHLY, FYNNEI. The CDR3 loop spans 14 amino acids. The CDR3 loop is CASWTSGGTGELFF.

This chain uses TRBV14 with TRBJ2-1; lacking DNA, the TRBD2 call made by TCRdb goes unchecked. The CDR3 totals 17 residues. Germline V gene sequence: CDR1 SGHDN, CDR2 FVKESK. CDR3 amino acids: CASSQVTSGYYYNEQFF.

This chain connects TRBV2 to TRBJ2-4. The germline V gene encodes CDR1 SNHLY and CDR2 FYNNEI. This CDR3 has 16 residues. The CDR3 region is CASSEALGLAKNIQYF.

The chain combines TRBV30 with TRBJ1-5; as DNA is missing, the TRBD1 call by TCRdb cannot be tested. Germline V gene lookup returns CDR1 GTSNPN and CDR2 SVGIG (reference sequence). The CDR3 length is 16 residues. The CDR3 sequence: CAWRPFGTGGNQPQHF.

CDR3 protein: CATSTLRGGSGYIQYF. The chain employs TRBV15 and TRBJ2-4; absent DNA, TCRdb's TRBD2 call cannot be checked. This CDR3 spans 16 amino acids. Per the germline V gene, CDR1 is LNHNV and CDR2 is YYDKDF (reference sequence).

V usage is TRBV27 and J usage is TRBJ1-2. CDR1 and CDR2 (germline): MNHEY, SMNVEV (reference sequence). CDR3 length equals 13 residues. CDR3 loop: CASSLSLGRGYTF.

The CDR3 is CASSLGLAGSYEQYF. The chain couples TRBV11-2 to TRBJ2-7; lacking DNA, the TRBD2 call made by TCRdb goes unchecked. CDR1 and CDR2 from the germline V gene are SGHAT and FQNNGV. The CDR3 covers 15 residues.

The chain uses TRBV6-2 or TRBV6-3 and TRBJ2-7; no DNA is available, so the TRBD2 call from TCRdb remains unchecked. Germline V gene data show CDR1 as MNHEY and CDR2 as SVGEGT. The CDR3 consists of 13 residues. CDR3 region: CASSYGLVYEQYF.

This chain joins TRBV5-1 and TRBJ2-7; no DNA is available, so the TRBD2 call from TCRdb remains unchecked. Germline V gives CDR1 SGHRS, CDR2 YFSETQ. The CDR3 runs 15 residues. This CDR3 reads CASGLRTGSSYEQYF.

This CDR3 reads CASETGDEQFF. The chain links TRBV6-2 or TRBV6-3 to TRBJ2-1; TCRdb lists TRBD1, though no DNA is available to test this call. Germline-derived CDR1 and CDR2 are MNHEY and SVGEGT. The CDR3 runs to 11 residues.

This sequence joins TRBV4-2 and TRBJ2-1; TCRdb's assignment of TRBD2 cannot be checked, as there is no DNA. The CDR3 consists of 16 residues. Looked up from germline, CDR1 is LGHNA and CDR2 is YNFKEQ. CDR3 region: CASSQDFLAGDNEQFF.